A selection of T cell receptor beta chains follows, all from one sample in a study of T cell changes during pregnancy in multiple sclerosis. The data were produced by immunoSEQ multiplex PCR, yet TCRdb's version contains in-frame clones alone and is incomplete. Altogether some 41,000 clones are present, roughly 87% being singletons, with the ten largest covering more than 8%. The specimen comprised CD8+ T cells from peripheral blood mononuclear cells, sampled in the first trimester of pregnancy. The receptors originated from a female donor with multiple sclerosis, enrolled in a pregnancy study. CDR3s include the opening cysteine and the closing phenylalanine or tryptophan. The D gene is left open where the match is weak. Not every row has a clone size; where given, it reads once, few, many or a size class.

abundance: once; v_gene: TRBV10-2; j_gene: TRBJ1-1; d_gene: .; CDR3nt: TGCGCCAGCAGTGGCTACGAGAACACTGAAGCTTTCTTT; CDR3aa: CASSGYENTEAFF
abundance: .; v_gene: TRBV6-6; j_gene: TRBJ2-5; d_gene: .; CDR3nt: TGTGCCAGCAGCCCCGGCCAGGGCGGGGACTTAGAGACCCAGTACTTC; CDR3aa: CASSPGQGGDLETQYF
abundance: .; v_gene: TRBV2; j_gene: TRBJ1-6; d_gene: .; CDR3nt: TGTGCCAGCAGTCAGTGGAGCTCCTATAATTCACCCCTCCACTTT; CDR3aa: CASSQWSSYNSPLHF
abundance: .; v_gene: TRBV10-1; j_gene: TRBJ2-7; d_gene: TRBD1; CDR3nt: TGCGCCAGCAGGGGGGGACAGGGGCAATTCTACGAGCAGTACTTC; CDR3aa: CASRGGQGQFYEQYF
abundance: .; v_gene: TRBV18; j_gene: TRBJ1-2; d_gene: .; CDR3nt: TGTGCCAGCTCACCCGAAAAAATCGACAGGCCTGACTATGGCTACACCTTC; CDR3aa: CASSPEKIDRPDYGYTF
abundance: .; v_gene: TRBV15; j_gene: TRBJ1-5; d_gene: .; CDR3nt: TGTGCCACCAGCAGAGACCAAAGCAGGGTCCGCAATCAGCCCCAGCATTTT; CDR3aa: CATSRDQSRVRNQPQHF
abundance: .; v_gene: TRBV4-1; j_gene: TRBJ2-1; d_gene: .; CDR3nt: TGCGCCAGCAGCCAAGAGCGGGGTAGCGGCCATGAGCAGTTCTTC; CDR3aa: CASSQERGSGHEQFF
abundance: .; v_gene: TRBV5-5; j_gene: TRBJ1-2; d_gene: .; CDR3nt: TGTGCCAGCACCTTGGGGGCCCTTTCGGTTTATGGCTACACCTTC; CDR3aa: CASTLGALSVYGYTF
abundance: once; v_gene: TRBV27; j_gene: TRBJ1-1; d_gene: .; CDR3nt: TGTGCCAGCTGTACAGGGAACACTGAAGCTTTCTTT; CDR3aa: CASCTGNTEAFF
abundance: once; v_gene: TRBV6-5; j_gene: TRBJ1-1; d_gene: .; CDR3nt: TGTGCCAGCAGTTTACACATCCGGAACACTGAAGCTTTCTTT; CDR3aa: CASSLHIRNTEAFF
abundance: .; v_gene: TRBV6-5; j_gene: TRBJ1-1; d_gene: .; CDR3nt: TGTGCCAGCAGTTTGTCATCCCCCACTGAAGCTTTCTTT; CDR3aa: CASSLSSPTEAFF
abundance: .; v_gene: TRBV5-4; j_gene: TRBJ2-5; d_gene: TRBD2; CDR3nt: TGTGCCAGCAGCCTTCGCGGGGGGATATCCCAAGAGACCCAGTACTTC; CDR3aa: CASSLRGGISQETQYF
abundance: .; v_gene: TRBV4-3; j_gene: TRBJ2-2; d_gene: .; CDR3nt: TGCGCCAGCAGCCAAGATAGGGGGTCGAGCACCGGGGAGCTGTTTTTT; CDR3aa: CASSQDRGSSTGELFF
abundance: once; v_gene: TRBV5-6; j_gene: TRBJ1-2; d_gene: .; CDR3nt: TGTGCCAGCAGCTTGTTTGCCACGAGCCTTGGCTACACCTTC; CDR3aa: CASSLFATSLGYTF
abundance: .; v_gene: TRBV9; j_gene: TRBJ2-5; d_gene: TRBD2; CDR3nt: TGTGCCAGCAGCCCCACTGGCGGGGGGCAAGAGACCCAGTACTTC; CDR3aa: CASSPTGGGQETQYF
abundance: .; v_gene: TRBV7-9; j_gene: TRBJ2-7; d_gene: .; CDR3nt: TGTGCCAGCAGCTTGATATCGGTCTACGAGCAGTACTTC; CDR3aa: CASSLISVYEQYF
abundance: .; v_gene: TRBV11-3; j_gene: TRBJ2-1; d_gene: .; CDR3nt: TGTGCCAGCAGCCCTAGCCTTGGAGGTCACAATGAGCAGTTCTTC; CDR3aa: CASSPSLGGHNEQFF
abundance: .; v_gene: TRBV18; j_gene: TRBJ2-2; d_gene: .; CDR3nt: TGTGCCAGCTCTCAGCCTACCCGGGGGTGGAGTTACACCGGGGAGCTGTTTTTT; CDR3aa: CASSQPTRGWSYTGELFF